This TCR beta chain was recovered during a study of blood T cell repertoires in COVID-19 (dated by TCRdb to the early 2020s). Background on the whole study: Samples from collaborators originated in the United States, Italy and Spain and spanned both the acute and convalescent phases of COVID-19. The material from the prospective study consisted of cDNA or gDNA derived from T cells, B-cell-depleted T cells, or PBMCs. Subjects who had been exposed to COVID-19, were actively infected with it, or had recovered from it provided the deeply sampled blood TCRbeta repertoires that made up the dataset. The repertoires were released in a freely available public database intended as a resource for research on the immune response to SARS-CoV-2. The samples were drawn from two sources: the first 160 participants of the ongoing ImmuneRACE study, and 1,000 to 1,500 subjects contributed by 6 global collaborators. The sample metadata nearly always contained a de-identified subject ID, COVID-19 status, age in years and sex. HLA class I and class II types, where available, came from metadata supplied by the sample provider rather than from assay-based typing. Broad study findings and their caveats: The amount of clinical and demographic metadata varied by source and participant and was provided uncurated.

Collaborating institutions collected whole blood in K2EDTA tubes following their own protocols. Collaborator samples were shipped for TCRbeta analysis as frozen whole blood, isolated PBMCs, or DNA extracted from either sample type. About this clone: Its antigen is unknown. Base qualities are missing; no much larger clone stands one base away.

The CDR3 holds 15 amino acids from the cysteine to the phenylalanine. Only CDR3 DNA is held: 45 bases, read in frame from base 1. Based on the germline V gene, the CDR1 and CDR2 sequences are SGHRS and YFSETQ. V is pruned by 2 bases and J by 4 bases, leaving 6 bases of the junction without a gene match. TCRbeta CDR3 regions were amplified from genomic DNA by means of the immunoSEQ Assay, a bias-controlled multiplex PCR. The authors processed their data as follows. Within the assay, amplification of reference gene primers was used to estimate how many nucleated cells each sample contained. Sequence reads were collapsed and filtered to measure the absolute abundance of every unique TCRbeta CDR3 rearrangement. For each sample, productive Simpson clonality was calculated by taking the square root of Simpson's diversity index across productive rearrangements. Here the immuneACCESS table is served through TCRdb, limited to in-frame sequences with V and J called. Missing clones are a known gap in these copies; in checked studies unresolved V genes cover under half, and the rest lacks a known reason. The V and J calls and clone size were taken over from that table, and D and trimming were inferred from the DNA. The sample contains some 48,000 clones, around 90% of them found a single time. About 3% of the sample is taken by the ten largest.

The sample consisted of peripheral blood. The sequence joins TRBV5-1 to TRBJ2-7; 10 bases in the middle match TRBD1. This sequence was found in a man between 50 and 59 years old with active COVID-19. Here the CDR3 is given as CASSLTGQGLYEQYF. At the DNA level, the sequence is TGCGCCAGCAGCTTAACGGGACAGGGGTTGTACGAGCAGTACTTC.